Listed below are T cell receptor beta chains from one sample, sequenced in a study of cytomegalovirus exposure and HLA in healthy donors. Measured with immunoSEQ multiplex PCR; TCRdb has only the in-frame clones, and not every one. The sample includes about 140,000 clones, approximately 80% of them seen just once. Source material: PBMCs. These receptors all stem from a woman aged 40 to 50 in good health and CMV-seronegative. The CDR3 runs from the conserved cysteine through the conserved F or W. A D gene is named only where the DNA matches it firmly. Size values are once, few and many counts, or a class for expanded clones, and some rows have none.

TRBV28	TRBD1	-	TRBJ2-7	TGTGCCAGCCGGGGGACAGGCCTCTACGAGCAGTACTTC	CASRGTGLYEQYF
TRBV30	-	-	TRBJ2-5	TGTGCCGGAGGTACCCAAGAGACCCAGTACTTC	CAGGTQETQYF
TRBV11-2	-	-	TRBJ2-5	TGTGCCAGCAGCTTAGTTGGTCAGGGTGGCACCCAGTACTTC	CASSLVGQGGTQYF
TRBV28	-	-	TRBJ2-3	TGTGCCAGCGCGGCCCAGGGGAGAGATACGCAGTATTTT	CASAAQGRDTQYF
TRBV2	TRBD1	-	TRBJ2-1	TGTGCCAGCTCGGGACAGGGGGCCTACAATGAGCAGTTCTTC	CASSGQGAYNEQFF
TRBV28	-	-	TRBJ2-1	TGTGCCAGCAGTTTATGGGGTCTCGGCAGGGTTGGCGAGCAGTTCTTC	CASSLWGLGRVGEQFF
TRBV5-6	TRBD1	-	TRBJ2-2	TGTGCCAGCAGCACCCGACAGGGGTGGACCGGGGAGCTGTTTTTT	CASSTRQGWTGELFF
TRBV4-3	-	few	TRBJ2-3	TGCGCCAGCAGCCTCAATTTTAGAGATACGCAGTATTTT	CASSLNFRDTQYF
TRBV18	-	-	TRBJ1-6	TGTGCCAGCTCATCCTATTCCGGCGGAATCAATTCACCCCTCCACTTT	CASSSYSGGINSPLHF
TRBV11-1	-	-	TRBJ2-1	TGTGCCAGCAGCCAGGGGGGACCCCCCAACAATGAGCAGTTCTTC	CASSQGGPPNNEQFF